These 7 T cell receptor beta chains were sequenced from one sample in a study of read filtering for tumor transcriptome and immune sequencing. From 350 to 500 ng of RNA, a library with molecular barcoded alpha/delta and beta/gamma adaptors was made. In TCRdb, the reads were re-called with MiXCR into one record per CDR3 protein. This sample yields about 37,000 distinct CDR3 sequences, of which 12% are seen a single time; about 35% belongs to the top ten. The specimen was a population of CD138-negative cells sorted from bone marrow. The source is a donor aged 40 or older with multiple myeloma.

This clonotype was observed at least ten times. The chain combines TRBV3-1 with TRBJ1-4, with no clear D. The germline CDR1 and CDR2 sequences are LGHDT and YNNKEL (reference sequence). The CDR3 has 15 residues. The germline V and J ends were trimmed by 4 bases and 4 bases, with 13 bases remaining between them. The CDR3, as DNA: TGTGCCAGCAGCCCCCCGGGCGGACTTAATGAAAAACTGTTTTTT. Translated: CASSPPGGLNEKLFF.

Many counts were recorded for this clonotype. The V gene is TRBV2, the J gene TRBJ2-2; perhaps TRBD2 as D (5 bases). Germline-derived CDR1 and CDR2 are SNHLY and FYNNEI. The length of the CDR3 is 14 residues. Trimming took off 7 bases at V and 0 bases at J, with 9 bases between the two ends. The CDR3 protein is CASTTEANTGELFF. The CDR3, as DNA: TGTGCCAGCACTACGGAGGCGAACACCGGGGAGCTGTTTTTT.

This clonotype has ten or more counts. The chain combines TRBV29-1 with TRBJ2-3, with 10 nucleotides matching TRBD2. J gave up 0 bases and V 6 bases, and 9 bases lay outside the gene matches. The CDR3 spans 16 residues. The V gene's germline CDR1 is SQVTM and CDR2 ANQGSEA. CDR3 residues: CSVTLAGGSSTDTQYF. CDR3 sequence (DNA): TGCAGCGTGACCTTAGCGGGGGGCTCTAGCACAGATACGCAGTATTTT.

At least ten counts were recorded for this clonotype. This chain links TRBV10-3 with TRBJ1-5; 7 nucleotides line up with TRBD1. Losses at the gene ends were 6 bases for V and 9 bases for J; bases not matched to a gene: 8. CDR1 and CDR2 from the germline V gene are ENHRY and SYGVKD. The CDR3 is 13 residues long. The CDR3 spells CAIRDRWGTPQHF. CDR3 nucleotides: TGTGCCATCAGGGACAGGTGGGGTACGCCCCAGCATTTT.

There are many counts of this clonotype. The chain recombines TRBV7-2 with TRBJ2-3; TRBD1 matches 10 bases. V lost 2 bases, J lost 6 bases, and 5 bases stayed unmatched. There are 15 residues in the CDR3. The germline CDR1 and CDR2 sequences are SGHTA and FQGNSA. Written as DNA, the CDR3 is TGTGCCAGCAGCTTAAACGGACAGGGGGGGGATACGCAGTATTTT. Protein product: CASSLNGQGGDTQYF.

As to this clonotype: This may be a read error, as it is one base from a much larger clone. The CDR3 ends on some other residue instead of the conserved phenylalanine or tryptophan, so this is likely a read error. The chain uses TRBV6-4 and TRBJ2-1, with 9 bases lining up with TRBD2. Germline values: CDR1 MRHNA, CDR2 SNTAGT. CDR3 size: 15 residues. The ends lost 4 bases at V and 10 bases at J; junction bases unmatched: 11. Here the CDR3 reads CASSAGASGEMEQFL. The CDR3 coding sequence is TGTGCCAGCAGTGCAGGGGCTAGCGGGGAAATGGAGCAGTTCCTC.

For this clonotype: This clone may be a read error of a much larger clone one base away. Without the conserved terminal phenylalanine or tryptophan, this CDR3 likely stems from a read error. The chain carries TRBV15 and TRBJ1-5, with 11 bases matching TRBD1. The J segment lost 6 bases and the V segment lost 6 bases, leaving 10 bases of the junction unmatched. Germline V gene lookup returns CDR1 LNHNV and CDR2 YYDKDF (reference sequence). This CDR3 has 16 residues. In DNA, the CDR3 is TGTGCCACCAGTAAAGGGGGGACAGGGGGATCTCAGCCCCAGCATTCT. It is translated as CATSKGGTGGSQPQHS.